Listed below are T cell receptor beta chains from one sample, sequenced in a study of T cells in Graves' hyperthyroidism and ophthalmopathy. TCRdb ran MiXCR on the multiplex PCR reads and lists one entry per CDR3 protein. Of over 700,000 distinct CDR3 sequences listed, 18% were seen once; the top ten hold about a sixth. The sequenced sample was blood. Receptors originate from a woman between 45 and 60 years old with Graves' hyperthyroidism that later progressed to Graves' ophthalmopathy. Both conserved end residues are part of each CDR3. Fields, in order: clone size, V gene, D gene, J gene, CDR3 DNA, CDR3 protein. The D gene is left open where the match is weak. Expanded clones get a size class; other rows say once, few or many, or leave the size out.

many	TRBV18	.	TRBJ1-1	TGTGCCAGCTCACCAGGAGGGAAACCTGGTGAAGCTTTCTTT	CASSPGGKPGEAFF
few	TRBV10-3	TRBD1	TRBJ1-4	TGTGCCATCAGCTCGGACAGGGATGAAAAACTGTTTTTT	CAISSDRDEKLFF
few	TRBV6-5	TRBD1	TRBJ2-7	TGTGCCAGCAGTTATGGACAGGCTTTTGAGCAGTACTTC	CASSYGQAFEQYF
many	TRBV27	TRBD1	TRBJ2-5	TGTGCCAGCAGCACATCCCGGGACAGGGATCGTGAGACCCAGTACTTC	CASSTSRDRDRETQYF
few	TRBV4-1	.	TRBJ1-4	TGCGCCAGCAGCCAAGGGTTTGGGCAGATTAATGAAAAACTGTTTTTT	CASSQGFGQINEKLFF
.	TRBV19	.	TRBJ2-7	TGTGCCAGTAGTATTGCAGGGGATACCTACGAGCAGTACTTC	CASSIAGDTYEQYF
few	TRBV7-9	.	TRBJ1-5	TGTGCCAGCAGCCAGACTATGGGTCAGCCCCAGCATTTT	CASSQTMGQPQHF
.	TRBV20-1	.	TRBJ2-2	TGCAGTGCTAGATTTACAGGGTTGACCGGGGAGCTGTTTTTT	CSARFTGLTGELFF
many	TRBV20-1	.	TRBJ2-7	TGCAGTGCTCATGGCAAGCCCTACGAGCAGTACTTC	CSAHGKPYEQYF
once	TRBV15	.	TRBJ2-2	TGTGCCACCAGCAGAGATACAGGAACCGGGGAGCTGTTTTTT	CATSRDTGTGELFF
once	TRBV10-3	TRBD2	TRBJ2-6	TGTGCCGTCGCGGGATGGGGGGGGAGCTCTGGGGCCAACGTCCTGACTTTC	CAVAGWGGSSGANVLTF
many	TRBV3-1	.	TRBJ1-1	TGTGCCAGCAGCCACGGCGACATGAACACTGAAGCTTTCTTT	CASSHGDMNTEAFF
many	TRBV11-2	.	TRBJ2-1	TGTGCCAGCAGCTTAATGACTCTTTCCTACAATGAGCAGTTCTTC	CASSLMTLSYNEQFF
.	TRBV6-1	TRBD1	TRBJ1-1	TGTGCCAGCACCACAGGGGCATCAAACATGAACACTGAAGCTTTCTTT	CASTTGASNMNTEAFF
many	TRBV6-6	TRBD1	TRBJ1-1	TGTGCCAGCAGTTACTCTGGGACAGGGGACACTGAAGCTTTCTTT	CASSYSGTGDTEAFF
few	TRBV5-1	.	TRBJ2-2	TGCGCCAGCAGCCACCGACAGGACGCCGCGAACACCGGGGAGCTGTTTTTT	CASSHRQDAANTGELFF
.	TRBV7-9	.	TRBJ1-2	TGTGCCAGCAGGCTACAGGGCAGCTATGGCTACACCTTC	CASRLQGSYGYTF
.	TRBV19	.	TRBJ1-2	TGTGCCAGTAGTATAGGCGAGGCCTCAGGAGAAGCTAACTATGGCTACACCTTC	CASSIGEASGEANYGYTF
many	TRBV12-3/TRBV12-4	.	TRBJ1-1	TGTGCCAGCAGTTTTCATTACGGGGCGCAGAATTCTGAAGCTTTCTTT	CASSFHYGAQNSEAFF
.	TRBV10-3	.	TRBJ2-7	TGTGCCATCACCTCGCGGCCAGATTACGAGCAGTACTTC	CAITSRPDYEQYF
.	TRBV6-1	.	TRBJ1-2	TGTGCCAGCAGCCTTCTCGGGCAGAAATCTAACTATGGCTACACCTTC	CASSLLGQKSNYGYTF
few	TRBV7-9	.	TRBJ1-6	TGTGCCAGCAGCTTAGATGAGTCACCCCTCCACTTT	CASSLDESPLHF
many	TRBV18	.	TRBJ1-1	TGTGCCAGCTCACCACCTATAACCCTCGGCTCTCACACTGAAGCTTTCTTT	CASSPPITLGSHTEAFF
.	TRBV7-9	.	TRBJ1-1	TGTGCCAGCAGCTTCGAAGGGTCCACTGAAGCTTTCTTT	CASSFEGSTEAFF
many	TRBV2	.	TRBJ1-1	TGTGCCAGCAGTCGTAAGAGCGAACTGGGAACTGAAGCTTTCTTT	CASSRKSELGTEAFF
many	TRBV20-1	TRBD2	TRBJ2-2	TGCAGTGCTAGAGGGGGGCTAGCGGGGGCGAACACCGGGGAGCTGTTTTTT	CSARGGLAGANTGELFF
many	TRBV18	.	TRBJ2-7	TGTGCCAGCTCACCACCGCAAAGTAGGGTTTCGGGCGAGCAGTACTTC	CASSPPQSRVSGEQYF
.	TRBV6-1	TRBD1	TRBJ2-2	TGTGCCAGCAGGAATCCGGGACAGGGGCGCACCGGGGAGCTGTTTTTT	CASRNPGQGRTGELFF
many	TRBV5-1	TRBD1	TRBJ1-6	TGCGCCAGCAGCGATGAGGGACAGGGGCCCGCTTTTGGCCTCCACTTT	CASSDEGQGPAFGLHF
few	TRBV7-8	.	TRBJ2-5	TGTGCCAGCAGCCTACGAATGACAGGCCTCCAAGAGACCCAGTACTTC	CASSLRMTGLQETQYF
few	TRBV20-1	.	TRBJ1-5	TGCAGTGCTAGGGGGCGTTATAGCAATCAGCCCCAGCATTTT	CSARGRYSNQPQHF
.	TRBV6-1	.	TRBJ1-2	TGTGCCAGCAGGGAGACATCTCACTATGGCTACACCTTC	CASRETSHYGYTF
.	TRBV6-5	.	TRBJ1-3	TGTGCCAGCAGTTACTCGACTAGGGCGTCTGGAAACACCATATATTTT	CASSYSTRASGNTIYF
few	TRBV2	.	TRBJ2-2	TGTGCCAGCAGTGAGCAGGGGCGCGCGGGCGGGGAGCTGTTTTTT	CASSEQGRAGGELFF
few	TRBV2	TRBD2	TRBJ2-2	TGTGCCAGCAGGGGGACTAGCCCAAACACCGGGGAGCTGTTTTTT	CASRGTSPNTGELFF
few	TRBV6-2/TRBV6-3	.	TRBJ1-3	TGTGCCAGCAGTCCCCGACCCTCTGGAAACACCATATATTTT	CASSPRPSGNTIYF
many	TRBV2	TRBD1	TRBJ2-2	TGTGCCAGCAAAGGACAGGGGACCACCGGGGAGCTGTTTTTT	CASKGQGTTGELFF
.	TRBV2	.	TRBJ2-2	TGTGCCAGCAGTGAATTGGTATCCTCGAACACCGGGGAGCTGTTTTTT	CASSELVSSNTGELFF
many	TRBV5-1	TRBD2	TRBJ2-3	TGCGCCAGCAGCTTTAGCGGGGCTAACACAGATACGCAGTATTTT	CASSFSGANTDTQYF
many	TRBV5-1	TRBD2	TRBJ2-2	TGCGCCAGCAGCTTGCTAGCGGGGGCAAACTTCCCCGGGGAGCTGTTTTTT	CASSLLAGANFPGELFF
.	TRBV14	.	TRBJ1-6	TGTGCCAACAGCCAAGAGGACTGGGGGCGAGAGTCACCCCTCCACTTT	CANSQEDWGRESPLHF
.	TRBV27	.	TRBJ2-1	TGTGCCAGCAGTTTACGGAGCTCCTGCAATGAGCAGTTCTTC	CASSLRSSCNEQFF
few	TRBV7-8	.	TRBJ1-4	TGTGCCAGCAGCCCTAACAGACAGCTTACAACTAATGAAAAACTGTTTTTT	CASSPNRQLTTNEKLFF
few	TRBV5-1	.	TRBJ2-1	TGCGCCAGCAGCTTGCTGGGGGCCCTCCTGGATGAGCAGTTCTTC	CASSLLGALLDEQFF
.	TRBV2	.	TRBJ2-2	TGTGCCAGCAGCTGGGGCACTAGTCCCCCCGGGGAGCTGTTTTTT	CASSWGTSPPGELFF
many	TRBV20-1	.	TRBJ1-2	TGCAGTGCCAGTCCGGGACCCTTAAACTATGGCTACACCTTC	CSASPGPLNYGYTF
many	TRBV18	.	TRBJ2-7	TGTGCCAGCTCGCCGCAGGCAGACGCCTACGAGCAGTACTTC	CASSPQADAYEQYF
once	TRBV6-1	TRBD1	TRBJ2-1	TGTGCCAGCAGCCCCAATACCGGACAGGGGTACAATGAGCAGTTCTTC	CASSPNTGQGYNEQFF